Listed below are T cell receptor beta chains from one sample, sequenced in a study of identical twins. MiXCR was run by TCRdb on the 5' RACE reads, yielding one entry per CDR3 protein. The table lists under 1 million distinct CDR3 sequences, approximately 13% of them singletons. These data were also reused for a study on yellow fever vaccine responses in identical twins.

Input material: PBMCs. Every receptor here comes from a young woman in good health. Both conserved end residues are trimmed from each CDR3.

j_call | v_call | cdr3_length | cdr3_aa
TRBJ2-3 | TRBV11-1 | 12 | ASSLRSFADTQY
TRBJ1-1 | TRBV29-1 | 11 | SVEVGQGTEAF
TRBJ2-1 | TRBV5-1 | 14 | DSSPRLAGLFNEQF
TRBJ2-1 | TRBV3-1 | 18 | ASSRRGQGFGGPGVNEQF
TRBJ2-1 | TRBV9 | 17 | ASSPSGERGGHSSDEQF
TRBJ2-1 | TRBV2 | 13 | ASSARSSGGNEQF
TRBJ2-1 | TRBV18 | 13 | ASSPPGLERNEQF
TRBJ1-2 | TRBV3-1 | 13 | ASSPPTDANYGYT
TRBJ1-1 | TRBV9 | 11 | ASSSGTQGEAF
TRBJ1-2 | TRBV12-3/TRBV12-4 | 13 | ASRESGTGILGYT
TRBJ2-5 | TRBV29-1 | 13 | SVGSGSAAGETQY
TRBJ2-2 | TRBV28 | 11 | ASSPDHTGELF
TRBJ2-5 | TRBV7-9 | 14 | ASSSRELSRGETQY
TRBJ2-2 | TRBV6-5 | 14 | ASSSRRQANTGELF
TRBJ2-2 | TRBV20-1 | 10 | SVPQNTGELF
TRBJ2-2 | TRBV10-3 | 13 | AISVGTGVSGELF
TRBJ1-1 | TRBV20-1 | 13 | SARDWVRENTEAF
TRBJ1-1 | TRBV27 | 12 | ASSARGSNTEAF
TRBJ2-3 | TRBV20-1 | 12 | SVIGQVGGDTQY
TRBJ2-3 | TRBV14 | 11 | ASSQVPTDTQY
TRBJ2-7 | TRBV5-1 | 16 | ASSLAGTRTSGSYEQY
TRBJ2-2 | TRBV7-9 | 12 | AGYEEANTGELF
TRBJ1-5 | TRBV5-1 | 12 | ASSLQGAGQPQH
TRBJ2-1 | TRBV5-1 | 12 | ASGLRGLYNEQF
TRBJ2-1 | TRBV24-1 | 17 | ATSDSSTSGLAGVNEQF
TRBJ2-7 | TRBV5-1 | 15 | ASSLDGLAGGAYEQY
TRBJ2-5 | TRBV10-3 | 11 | AISESRRETQY
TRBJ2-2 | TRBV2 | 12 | ASNTGTASGELF
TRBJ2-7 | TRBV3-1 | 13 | ASSPRGGAVYEQY
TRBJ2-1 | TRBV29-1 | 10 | SVGGSYNEQF
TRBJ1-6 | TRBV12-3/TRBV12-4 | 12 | ASSLEQGLAPLH
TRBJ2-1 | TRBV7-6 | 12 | ASSEGLIYNEQF
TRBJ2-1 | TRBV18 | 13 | ASAQGTGSYNEQF
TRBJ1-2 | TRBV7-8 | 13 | ASSLVAGVNYGYT
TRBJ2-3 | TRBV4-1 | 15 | ASSRTTGPSSTDTQY
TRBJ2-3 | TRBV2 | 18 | ASSDEGLGLAVPATDTQY